These 26 T cell receptor beta chains originate from one sample sequenced in a study of T-cell memory formation after mild COVID-19. In TCRdb, the 5' RACE reads were re-called with MiXCR into one record per CDR3 protein. The sample contains roughly 340,000 distinct CDR3 sequences, about 20% of which appear only once. Sequencing was done on a sample of PBMCs or a T cell subset sorted from them (not recorded which). The receptors derive from a man between 18 and 29 years old who had mild COVID-19 (a few samples of this study predate the infection). Cell type and time point are not known.

As regards this clonotype: This could be a read error, since a much larger clone is one nucleotide away. The J gene is TRBJ2-7, the V gene TRBV29-1; 8 positions match TRBD2. The end of the DNA is better explained by TRBJ2-1, so the J call may be wrong. CDR1 is SQVTM, CDR2 ANQGSEA, per germline. This CDR3 is built from 14 residues. CDR3 sequence (DNA): TGCAGCGCCCCACTAGCGGTGGGAGGGAATGAGCAGTTCTTC. As protein: CSAPLAVGGNEQFF.

This clonotype was found a few times. V usage is TRBV5-1 and J usage is TRBJ2-4; D call uncertain. Germline V CDR1 and CDR2: SGHRS, YFSETQ. The length of the CDR3 is 15 residues. V lost 0 bases, J lost 6 bases, and 13 bases lay in between. In nucleotides, the CDR3 is TGCGCCAGCAGCTTGGGTTCCAGCCATTTAAACATTCAGTACTTC. Its translation is CASSLGSSHLNIQYF.

This clonotype was seen more than once but under ten times. The chain uses TRBV18 and TRBJ1-3, with D tentatively TRBD1 (5 bases). The length of the CDR3 is 18 residues. The V and J ends lost 1 base and 0 bases respectively, with 16 bases between them. The germline gives CDR1 KGHSH, CDR2 LQKENI. The CDR3 DNA reads as TGTGCCAGCTCACCACTTGGGGCATCCGGACCCTCTGGAAACACCATATATTTT. Translation: CASSPLGASGPSGNTIYF.

This clonotype occurred many times. The J gene is TRBJ1-6, the V gene TRBV27; D unresolved. Trimming took 6 bases from V and 14 from J, leaving 20 bases between them. CDR3 size: 14 residues. Germline CDR1 MNHEY, CDR2 SMNVEV (reference sequence). The CDR3 spells CASSLQYSVSALHF. CDR3 sequence (DNA): TGTGCCAGCAGCTTACAGTATTCGGTCAGCGCCCTCCACTTT.

This clonotype was recorded at least ten times. The genes are TRBV5-1 and TRBJ2-7; tentatively, D is TRBD2 (5 bases). Per the germline V gene, CDR1 is SGHRS and CDR2 is YFSETQ. CDR3 size: 15 residues. V lost 3 bases and J 5 bases, leaving 18 bases between the germline ends. CDR3 in amino acids: CASSYGRGERDEQYF. CDR3 nucleotide sequence: TGCGCCAGCAGCTATGGACGGGGTGAGAGAGACGAGCAGTACTTC.

This clonotype was picked up a small number of times. The V call is TRBV12-3 or TRBV12-4, the J call TRBJ1-2; no clear D gene. V was clipped by 5 bases and J by 6 bases, with 13 bases between them. This CDR3 comprises 13 residues. The CDR3 protein is CASSPTSVHGYTF. The DNA of the CDR3 is TGTGCCAGCAGTCCAACGTCGGTCCATGGCTACACCTTC.

The chain combines TRBV20-1 with TRBJ1-3; TRBD1 aligns across 7 bases. In germline, CDR1 is DFQATT, CDR2 SNEGSKA (reference sequence). There are 14 residues in the CDR3. V trimming: 1 base; J trimming: 5 bases; junction bases outside the gene matches: 5. CDR3 sequence: CSARVEGARNTIYF. The CDR3 DNA is TGCAGTGCTAGAGTTGAGGGGGCTAGAAACACCATATATTTT.

The V and J genes are TRBV4-2 and TRBJ2-1; D is undetermined. V was cut by 4 bases and J by 10 bases, with 17 bases left in between. CDR1 and CDR2 (germline): LGHNA, YNFKEQ. This CDR3 region has 14 residues. The CDR3 reads CASSPELPVREQFF. CDR3 DNA sequence: TGTGCCAGCAGCCCGGAACTCCCCGTGCGGGAGCAGTTCTTC.

In its sample, this clonotype was seen a few times. The rearrangement links TRBV20-1 to TRBJ2-7; 7 positions match TRBD1. Germline V gives CDR1 DFQATT, CDR2 SNEGSKA (reference sequence). The CDR3 is 13 residues long. The V and J ends lost 1 base and 1 base, in that order; junction bases with no gene match: 1. CDR3 nucleotide sequence: TGCAGTGCTAGAGGACAGGGTTCCTACGAGCAGTACTTC. Amino acid sequence: CSARGQGSYEQYF.

This clonotype appeared a few times. This chain links TRBV4-1 with TRBJ2-7, with D maybe TRBD1 (5 bases). V was shortened by 1 base and J by 6 bases, with 16 bases between the two germline ends. Germline V gene lookup returns CDR1 MGHRA and CDR2 YSYEKL. The CDR3 is 15 residues long. The CDR3 reads CASSQVNQGPLEQYF. The CDR3 nucleotides read TGCGCCAGCAGCCAAGTGAATCAGGGTCCCCTCGAGCAGTACTTC.

The rearrangement joins TRBV7-2 to TRBJ1-6; TRBD1 is a possible D gene (6 bases). The length of the CDR3 is 15 residues. The ends were cut back, 3 bases at V and 6 bases at J, with 12 bases in the middle. Germline V gene data show CDR1 as SGHTA and CDR2 as FQGNSA. The CDR3 loop is CASSFGGGINSPLHF. In DNA, the CDR3 is TGTGCCAGCAGCTTCGGAGGGGGGATTAATTCACCCCTCCACTTT.

This clonotype was recorded many times. This chain connects TRBV4-2 to TRBJ2-7; weak D call: TRBD2 (6 bases). Deletions cut 4 bases from V and 2 bases from J, with 15 bases between. The CDR3 runs to 15 residues. CDR1 and CDR2 (germline): LGHNA, YNFKEQ. The chain's CDR3 is CASSPGTGDPYEQYF. The CDR3 nucleotides read TGTGCCAGCAGCCCCGGGACTGGGGACCCCTACGAGCAGTACTTC.

This clonotype was counted at least ten times. The chain links TRBV14 to TRBJ2-3; possibly TRBD1 for D (6 bases). The germline V gene has CDR1 SGHDN and CDR2 FVKESK. CDR3 size: 14 residues. Trimming took 0 bases from V and 5 from J, leaving 9 bases between them. CDR3 protein: CASSQDVQGDTQYF. CDR3 nucleotide sequence: TGTGCCAGCAGCCAAGACGTACAGGGAGATACGCAGTATTTT.

The J gene is TRBJ1-2, the V gene TRBV25-1, with 10 bases lining up with TRBD1. Germline V gene data show CDR1 as MGHDK and CDR2 as SYGVNS. The V segment lost 5 bases and the J segment 8 bases; nucleotides outside the gene matches: 8. This CDR3 is 14 amino acids long. For the CDR3, the DNA is TGTGCCAGCAGTCCCGGGACAGGGGAGGCCGGCTACACCTTC. It translates to CASSPGTGEAGYTF.

This clonotype was found once. J is TRBJ2-7 and V is TRBV30; 7 bases are a match to TRBD1. CDR1 GTSNPN and CDR2 SVGIG come from the germline V gene (reference sequence). The CDR3 has 13 amino acids. V shed 4 bases, J shed 2 bases, and the junction held 5 bases outside the gene matches. CDR3: CAWTKDRTYEQYF. DNA for the CDR3: TGTGCCTGGACGAAGGACAGGACCTACGAGCAGTACTTC.

The chain recombines TRBV6-6 with TRBJ2-6; no clear D gene. This CDR3 has 13 residues. Germline-derived CDR1 and CDR2 are MNHNY and SVGAGI (reference sequence). V was pared by 7 bases and J by 2 bases, with 6 bases between. CDR3 residues: CASTSTGANVLTF. The DNA of the CDR3 is TGTGCCAGCACATCCACTGGGGCCAACGTCCTGACTTTC.

This clonotype showed up just a few times. The chain has TRBV4-1 and TRBJ1-3, with a possible D match to TRBD1 (6 bases). Trimming shortened V by 0 bases and J by 2 bases, and 17 bases separated the two germline ends. Germline CDR1 reads MGHRA; CDR2 reads YSYEKL. The CDR3 contains 18 residues. In nucleotides, the CDR3 is TGCGCCAGCAGCCAAGATCTGCCAGGGGCAGGCACTGGAAACACCATATATTTT. It encodes CASSQDLPGAGTGNTIYF.

A few counts support this clonotype. Mismatch with germline at one junction end may stem from a read error. The chain carries TRBV7-9 and TRBJ2-1; possibly TRBD2 for D (5 bases). CDR1 is SEHNR and CDR2 is FQNEAQ in the germline V gene (reference sequence). This CDR3 is 15 amino acids long. The CDR3 DNA reads as TGCGCCAGCAGCTTGCTAGCCAGCTCCTACAATGAGCAGTTCTTC. It specifies CASSLLASSYNEQFF.

J is TRBJ1-2 and V is TRBV7-9; D ambiguous. The CDR3 is 14 residues long. V gave up 1 base and J gave up 3 bases, with 9 bases separating them. Germline CDR1 and CDR2: SEHNR and FQNEAQ (reference sequence). The CDR3 region has the DNA TGTGCCAGCAGCTTAGGGGTGTGCCACTATGGCTACACCTTC. This codes for CASSLGVCHYGYTF.

This clonotype was counted only a few times. The chain recombines TRBV4-2 with TRBJ2-7; possibly TRBD1 for D (5 bases). V was pared by 4 bases and J by 0 bases, with 16 bases between. The CDR3 is 16 residues long. CDR1 is LGHNA and CDR2 is YNFKEQ in the germline V gene. CDR3 nucleotide sequence: TGTGCCAGCAGCCCAACCAGACAGCAGAACTCCTACGAGCAGTACTTC. Residues: CASSPTRQQNSYEQYF.

The CDR3 DNA is TGTGCCATCAGGCCGGGACAGGGGAACGGGGCTAACTATGGCTACACCTTC. This gives the protein CAIRPGQGNGANYGYTF. The rearrangement uses TRBV10-3 and TRBJ1-2, with 10 positions matching TRBD1. Trimming cost V 6 bases and J 0 bases; bases outside gene matches: 10. The CDR3 is 17 amino acids. Looked up from germline, CDR1 is ENHRY and CDR2 is SYGVKD.

The V and J genes are TRBV30 and TRBJ1-5, with D perhaps TRBD1 (5 bases). There are 13 residues in the CDR3. The germline CDR1 and CDR2 sequences are GTSNPN and SVGIG (reference sequence). Trimming stripped 3 bases from V and 3 bases from J, with 9 bases between. In DNA, the CDR3 is TGTGCCTGGAGCAGGGACGACAATCAGCCCCAGCATTTT. The encoded protein is CAWSRDDNQPQHF.

This chain uses TRBV2 with TRBJ1-5; the D is unclear. In germline, CDR1 is SNHLY, CDR2 FYNNEI. Trimming took 7 bases from V and 0 from J, leaving 19 bases between them. The CDR3 loop spans 17 amino acids. CDR3: CASTQAPTVYSNQPQHF. Written as DNA, the CDR3 is TGTGCCAGCACCCAAGCCCCCACAGTCTATAGCAATCAGCCCCAGCATTTT.

This clonotype occurred a few times. V usage is TRBV6-5 and J usage is TRBJ1-2, with no clear D. The germline gives CDR1 MNHEY, CDR2 SVGAGI. This CDR3 spans 14 amino acids. The V gene lost 8 bases and the J gene lost 2 bases, with 15 bases spanning the gap. CDR3: CASSPAKWNYGYTF. In DNA, the CDR3 is TGTGCCAGCTCCCCGGCCAAGTGGAACTATGGCTACACCTTC.

This clonotype was counted between two and nine times. The J gene is TRBJ2-3, the V gene TRBV5-1; D tentatively fits TRBD1 or TRBD2 (6 bases each). Germline V gene lookup returns CDR1 SGHRS and CDR2 YFSETQ. The CDR3 consists of 16 residues. The V end lost 0 bases, the J end lost 3 bases, and 14 bases lay between the germline ends. DNA for the CDR3: TGCGCCAGCAGCTTGGATCCGGGGGCCCTTACAGATACGCAGTATTTT. The encoded protein is CASSLDPGALTDTQYF.

The genes are TRBV7-6 and TRBJ2-3; D uncertain. The CDR3 consists of 14 residues. Trimming cost V 4 bases and J 2 bases, with 10 bases left between them. Per germline, CDR1 SGHVS and CDR2 FNYEAQ. CDR3 nucleotides: TGTGCCAGCAGCTCGCACGGATACACAGATACGCAGTATTTT. It is translated as CASSSHGYTDTQYF. The full variable domain, with the rest looked up from reference TRBV7-6 and TRBJ2-3, is GAGVSQSPRYKVTKRGQDVALRCDPISGHVSLYWYRQALGQGPEFLTYFNYEAQQDKSGLPNDRFSAERPEGSISTLTIQRTEQRDSAMYRCASSSHGYTDTQYFGPGTRLTVL.